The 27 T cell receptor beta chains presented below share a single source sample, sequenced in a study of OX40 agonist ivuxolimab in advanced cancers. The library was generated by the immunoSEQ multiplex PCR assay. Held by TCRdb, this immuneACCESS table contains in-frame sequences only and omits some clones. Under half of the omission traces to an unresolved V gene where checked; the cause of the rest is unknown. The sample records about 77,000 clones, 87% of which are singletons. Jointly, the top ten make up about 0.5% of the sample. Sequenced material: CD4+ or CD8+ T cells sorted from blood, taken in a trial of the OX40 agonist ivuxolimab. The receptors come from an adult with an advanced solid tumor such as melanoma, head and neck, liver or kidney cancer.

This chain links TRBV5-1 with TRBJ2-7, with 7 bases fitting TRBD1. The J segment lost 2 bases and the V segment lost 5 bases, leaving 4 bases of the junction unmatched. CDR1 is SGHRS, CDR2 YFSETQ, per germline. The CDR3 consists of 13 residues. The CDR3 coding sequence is TGCGCCAGCAGTACAGGGGCAACCTACGAGCAGTACTTC. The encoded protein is CASSTGATYEQYF.

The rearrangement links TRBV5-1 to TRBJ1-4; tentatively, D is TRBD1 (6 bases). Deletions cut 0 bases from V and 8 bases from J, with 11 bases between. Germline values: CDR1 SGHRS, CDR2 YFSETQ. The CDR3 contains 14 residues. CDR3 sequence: CASSLGAGVEKLFF. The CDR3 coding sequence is TGCGCCAGCAGCTTGGGCGCAGGGGTGGAAAAACTGTTTTTT.

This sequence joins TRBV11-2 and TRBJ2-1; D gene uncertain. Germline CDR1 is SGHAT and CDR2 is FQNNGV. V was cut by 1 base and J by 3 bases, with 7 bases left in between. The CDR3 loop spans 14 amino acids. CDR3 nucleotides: TGTGCCAGCAGCTTAGGCGCGTTCTACAATGAGCAGTTCTTC. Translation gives CASSLGAFYNEQFF.

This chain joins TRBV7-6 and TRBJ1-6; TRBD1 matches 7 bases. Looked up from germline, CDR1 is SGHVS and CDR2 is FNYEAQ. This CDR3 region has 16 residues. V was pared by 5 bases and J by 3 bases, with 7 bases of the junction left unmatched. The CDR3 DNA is TGTGCCAGCAGCCCCCAGGGGGGAGGCTATAATTCACCCCTCCACTTT. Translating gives CASSPQGGGYNSPLHF.

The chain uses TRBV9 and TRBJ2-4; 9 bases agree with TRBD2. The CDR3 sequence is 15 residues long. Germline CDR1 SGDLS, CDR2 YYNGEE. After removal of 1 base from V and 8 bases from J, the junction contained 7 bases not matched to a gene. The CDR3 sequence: CASSVLAGRYDIQYF. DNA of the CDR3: TGTGCCAGCAGCGTACTAGCGGGGAGGTACGACATTCAGTACTTC.

The CDR3 sequence is CASSQDLSWANTFYGYTF. The DNA for the CDR3 is TGCGCCAGCAGCCAAGATCTATCATGGGCCAATACCTTTTATGGCTACACCTTC. This sequence joins TRBV4-3 and TRBJ1-2; D is ambiguous. The CDR3 is 18 residues long. V was cut by 0 bases and J by 5 bases, with 22 bases left in between. Germline V gene data show CDR1 as LGHNA and CDR2 as YSLEER.

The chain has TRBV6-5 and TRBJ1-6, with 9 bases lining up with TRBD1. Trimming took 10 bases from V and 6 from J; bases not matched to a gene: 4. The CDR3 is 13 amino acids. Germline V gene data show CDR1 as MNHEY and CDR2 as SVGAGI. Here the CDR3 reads CATRDRANSPLHF. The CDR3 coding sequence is TGTGCCACCAGGGACAGGGCTAATTCACCCCTCCACTTT.

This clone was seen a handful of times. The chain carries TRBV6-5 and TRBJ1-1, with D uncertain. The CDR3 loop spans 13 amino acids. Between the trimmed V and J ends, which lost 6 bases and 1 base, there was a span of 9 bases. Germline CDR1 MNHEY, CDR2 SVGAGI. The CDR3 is CASRAFGNTEAFF. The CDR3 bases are TGTGCCAGCAGGGCCTTCGGGAACACTGAAGCTTTCTTT.

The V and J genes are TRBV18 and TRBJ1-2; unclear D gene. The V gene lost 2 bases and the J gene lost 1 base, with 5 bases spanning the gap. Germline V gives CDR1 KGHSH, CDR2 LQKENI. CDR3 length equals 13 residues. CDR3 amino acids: CASSPDFNYGYTF. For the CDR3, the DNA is TGTGCCAGCTCACCAGATTTTAACTATGGCTACACCTTC.

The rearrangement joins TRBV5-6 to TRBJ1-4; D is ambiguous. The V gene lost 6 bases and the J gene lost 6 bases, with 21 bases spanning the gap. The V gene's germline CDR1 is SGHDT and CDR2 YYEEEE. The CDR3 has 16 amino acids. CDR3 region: CASTRPSTSWDEKLFF. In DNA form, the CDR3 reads TGTGCCAGCACCCGCCCCTCTACAAGTTGGGATGAAAAACTGTTTTTT. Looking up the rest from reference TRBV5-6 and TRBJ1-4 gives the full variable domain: DAGVTQSPTHLIKTRGQQVTLRCSPKSGHDTVSWYQQALGQGPQFIFQYYEEEERQRGNFPDRFSGHQFPNYSSELNVNALLLGDSALYLCASTRPSTSWDEKLFFGSGTQLSVL.

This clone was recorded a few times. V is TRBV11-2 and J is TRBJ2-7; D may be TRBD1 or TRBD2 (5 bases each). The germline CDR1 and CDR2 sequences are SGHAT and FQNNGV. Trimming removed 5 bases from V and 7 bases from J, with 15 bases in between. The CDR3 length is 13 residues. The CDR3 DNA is TGTGCCAGCAGCCCGGGGCCGATGGGGGAGCAGTACTTC. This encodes CASSPGPMGEQYF.

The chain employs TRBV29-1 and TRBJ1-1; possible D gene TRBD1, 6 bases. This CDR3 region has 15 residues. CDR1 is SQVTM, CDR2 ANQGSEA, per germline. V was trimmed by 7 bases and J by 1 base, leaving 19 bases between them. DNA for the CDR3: TGCAGCGGTTGCGAGGACAGCCGTGGGAACACTGAAGCTTTCTTT. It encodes CSGCEDSRGNTEAFF.

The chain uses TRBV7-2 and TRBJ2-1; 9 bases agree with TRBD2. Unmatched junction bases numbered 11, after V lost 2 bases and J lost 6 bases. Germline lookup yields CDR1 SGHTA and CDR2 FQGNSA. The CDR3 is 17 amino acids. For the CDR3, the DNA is TGTGCCAGCAGCTTATTCTCGGCGACTAGCGGACTCAATGAGCAGTTCTTC. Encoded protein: CASSLFSATSGLNEQFF.

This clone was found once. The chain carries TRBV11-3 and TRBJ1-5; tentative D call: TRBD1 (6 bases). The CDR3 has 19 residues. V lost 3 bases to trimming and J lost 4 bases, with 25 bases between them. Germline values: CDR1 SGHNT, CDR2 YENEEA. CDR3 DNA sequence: TGTGCCAGCAGCTTGTCAAGGGACACCGTTTCAGGAGGGAATCAGCCCCAGCATTTT. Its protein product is CASSLSRDTVSGGNQPQHF. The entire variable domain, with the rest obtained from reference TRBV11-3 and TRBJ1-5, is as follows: EAGVVQSPRYKIIEKKQPVAFWCNPISGHNTLYWYLQNLGQGPELLIRYENEEAVDDSQLPKDRFSAERLKGVDSTLKIQPAELGDSAVYLCASSLSRDTVSGGNQPQHFGDGTRLSIL.

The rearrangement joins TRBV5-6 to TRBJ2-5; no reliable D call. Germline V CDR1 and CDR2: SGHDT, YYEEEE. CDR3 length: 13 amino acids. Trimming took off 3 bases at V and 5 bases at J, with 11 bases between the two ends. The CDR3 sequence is CASSSMTRETQYF. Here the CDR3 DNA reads TGTGCCAGCAGCTCTATGACCAGGGAGACCCAGTACTTC.

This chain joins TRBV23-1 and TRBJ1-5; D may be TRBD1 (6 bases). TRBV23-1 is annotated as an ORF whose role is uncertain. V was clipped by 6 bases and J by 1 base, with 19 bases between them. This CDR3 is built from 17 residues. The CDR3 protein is CASRSIGGGRSNQPQHF. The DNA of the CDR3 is TGCGCCAGCAGGTCAATCGGAGGGGGACGGAGCAATCAGCCCCAGCATTTT.

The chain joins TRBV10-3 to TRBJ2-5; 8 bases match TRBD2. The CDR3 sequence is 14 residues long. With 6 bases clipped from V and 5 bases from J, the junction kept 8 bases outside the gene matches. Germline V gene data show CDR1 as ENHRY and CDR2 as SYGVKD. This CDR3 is CAISPGLGVETQYF. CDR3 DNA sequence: TGTGCCATCAGCCCGGGACTAGGGGTGGAGACCCAGTACTTC.

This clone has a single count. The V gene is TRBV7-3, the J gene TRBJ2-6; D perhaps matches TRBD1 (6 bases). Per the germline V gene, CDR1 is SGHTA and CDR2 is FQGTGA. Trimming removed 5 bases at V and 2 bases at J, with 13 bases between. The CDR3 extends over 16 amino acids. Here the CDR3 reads CASSLQGATGANVLTF. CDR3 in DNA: TGTGCCAGCAGCCTACAGGGTGCGACTGGGGCCAACGTCCTGACTTTC.

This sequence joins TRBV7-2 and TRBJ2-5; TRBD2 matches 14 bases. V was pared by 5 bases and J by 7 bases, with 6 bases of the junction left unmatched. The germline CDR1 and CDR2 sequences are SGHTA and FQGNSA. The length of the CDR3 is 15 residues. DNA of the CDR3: TGTGCCAGCAGCCCGGGACTAGCGGGAGTTGGGACCCAGTACTTC. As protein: CASSPGLAGVGTQYF.

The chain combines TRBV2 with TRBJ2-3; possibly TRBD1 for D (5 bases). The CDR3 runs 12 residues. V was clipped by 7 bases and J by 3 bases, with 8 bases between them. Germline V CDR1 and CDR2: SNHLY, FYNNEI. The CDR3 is CASNRGTDTQYF. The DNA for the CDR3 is TGTGCCAGCAATAGGGGAACAGATACGCAGTATTTT.

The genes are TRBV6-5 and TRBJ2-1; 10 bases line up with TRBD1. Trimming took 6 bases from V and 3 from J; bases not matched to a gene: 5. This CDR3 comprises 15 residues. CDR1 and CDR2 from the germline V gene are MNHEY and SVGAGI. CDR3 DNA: TGTGCCAGCAGACCTCGGACAGGGGGCTACAATGAGCAGTTCTTC. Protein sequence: CASRPRTGGYNEQFF.

CDR3 in amino acids: CASSSAGGVDYGYTF. The CDR3 coding sequence is TGTGCCAGCAGCTCCGCTGGGGGGGTGGACTATGGCTACACCTTC. The V call is TRBV7-2, the J call TRBJ1-2; D is perhaps TRBD1 (5 bases). V gave up 4 bases and J gave up 3 bases, with 15 bases separating them. This CDR3 is built from 15 residues. Germline V CDR1 and CDR2: SGHTA, FQGNSA.

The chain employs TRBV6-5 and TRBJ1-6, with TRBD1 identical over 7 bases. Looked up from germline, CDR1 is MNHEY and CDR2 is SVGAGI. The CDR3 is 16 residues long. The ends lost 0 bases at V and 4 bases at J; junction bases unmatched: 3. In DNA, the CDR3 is TGTGCCAGCAGTTACTCTTTGGGACAGTATAATTCACCCCTCCACTTT. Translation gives CASSYSLGQYNSPLHF.

The CDR3, as DNA: TGTGCCAGCAGCTTAGACTTTACAGATACGCAGTATTTT. It yields the protein CASSLDFTDTQYF. The rearrangement joins TRBV7-2 to TRBJ2-3; D remains ambiguous. The germline V and J ends were trimmed by 1 base and 3 bases, with 5 bases remaining between them. The V gene's germline CDR1 is SGHTA and CDR2 FQGNSA. The CDR3 sequence is 13 residues long.

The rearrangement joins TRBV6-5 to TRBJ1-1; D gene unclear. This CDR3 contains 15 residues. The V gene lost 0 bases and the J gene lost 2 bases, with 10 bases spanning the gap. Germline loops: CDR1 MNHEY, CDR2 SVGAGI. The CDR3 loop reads CASSYSGPHNTEAFF. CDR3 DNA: TGTGCCAGCAGTTACTCCGGCCCGCATAACACTGAAGCTTTCTTT.

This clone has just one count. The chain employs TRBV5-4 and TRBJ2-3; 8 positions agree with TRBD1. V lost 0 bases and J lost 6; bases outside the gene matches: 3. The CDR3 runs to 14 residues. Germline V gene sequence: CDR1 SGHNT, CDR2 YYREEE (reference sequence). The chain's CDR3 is CASSLAGGLDTQYF. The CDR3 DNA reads TGTGCCAGCAGCTTGGCAGGGGGCCTGGATACGCAGTATTTT.

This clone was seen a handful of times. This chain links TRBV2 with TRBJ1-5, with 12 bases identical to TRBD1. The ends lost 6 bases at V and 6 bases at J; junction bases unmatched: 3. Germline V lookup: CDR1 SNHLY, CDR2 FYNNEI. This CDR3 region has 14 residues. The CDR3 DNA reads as TGTGCCAGCAGAGGGACAGGGGGCGTTCAGCCCCAGCATTTT. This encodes CASRGTGGVQPQHF.